This entry concerns a single TCR beta chain. This clonotype was seen ten or more times. The antigen it binds to is not known. Base qualities are not recorded, but no much larger clone differs from it by a single base. Whole blood was used without fractionating the cells, so the repertoire represented all peripheral T cells without sorting. As controls, more than 8 uninfected healthy donors were sampled, and four of those donors gave samples twice, about three months apart. For RNA extraction, an approximately 2.5 ml sample of peripheral blood was drawn into Tempus tubes. Residual genomic DNA was removed with the TURBO-DNase kit and globin mRNA was depleted with GLOBINclear. These data are taken from a study of HIV-infected patients and healthy controls (dated by TCRdb to between 2012 and 2015). Background on the whole study: The study asked whether deep sequencing of the TCR repertoire from small blood samples of HIV patients could detect immune perturbation and reconstitution.

About 470 ng RNA was reverse transcribed with SuperScript III using primers against the alpha and beta constant regions. Separate libraries for the alpha and beta chains were generated through chain-specific third strand synthesis that incorporated multiplexing indices. In the protocol, all rearrangements within a chain were amplified with a single primer pair so that primer bias was avoided, and molecular barcodes were added to each cDNA molecule. The SP2 sequencing primer site and a random hexamer were carried on a 5' RACE adapter, to which purified cDNA was joined by T4 RNA Ligase 1. With slow temperature ramps used to favor optimal annealing, second strand synthesis was primed from the SP2 site with Phusion polymerase. Two random hexamer sequences, both added before amplification and joined together, made up the 12-nucleotide barcode of each molecule. A brief initial PCR introduced P5 and P7 adapter elements together with a second index, and a roughly 22-cycle amplification PCR using P5s and P7 primers was subsequently performed. Libraries received 25 to 35 PCR cycles in total, were quantified on a Qubit, sized on a Bioanalyzer, and diluted to 4 nM. Sequencing of the normalized libraries was performed on an Illumina MiSeq with 2 x 250 paired-end kits. Reverse transcription reactions were cleaned up on MinElute columns and eluted into about 9.5 ul Tris-Cl. The adapter ligations were run for roughly 25 hours at 16 degrees C, and AMPure XP beads at a 1:1 ratio were afterwards used to clean them. From the authors' description of their analysis: Demultiplexed FASTQ files were processed with a modified Decombinator by which V, J, insert and barcode information was output. Sequences that shared a barcode but differed from the dominant sequence were discarded as errors, and original cDNA molecules were estimated by counting barcodes clustered at Levenshtein distance 3. For downstream analyses, the R packages ineq, vegan, igraph and RCytoscape were used, along with IMGT nomenclature and CDR3 definitions. V gene usage was calculated across distinct sequences, with every TCR tallied a single time to avoid skew from clonal expansion. Unique CDR3 amino acid sequences within a donor were connected in similarity networks whenever two sequences differed by a single Levenshtein edit. In the repertoires, a search was made for a compiled set of published HIV-specific CDR3s (approximately 87 alpha, approximately 700 beta) and CMV-specific CDR3s (approximately 13 alpha, approximately 250 beta). Random subsampling to size-matched repertoires demonstrated that the decreased diversity in patients did not result from their lower sequence numbers. TCRdb redid the processing of the public reads, applying fastp at Q25 and MiXCR, and retained in-frame beta chains. Rows are unified per CDR3 protein, each entry keeping the most common DNA and genes. TCRdb assigned the V and J calls; the authors' analysis was not used. A total of 8,500 to 11,000 distinct CDR3 sequences appear in this sample, around 7.6% of them only once. Roughly 4% of the sample is in the top ten clones.

Broader findings and caveats from the paper: Processing included only sixteen HIV-infected individuals, and this was regarded by the authors as a major limit on how widely the findings apply. By Jaccard index and by the count of highly shared sequences, healthy controls shared more CDR3s between individuals than HIV+ patients did. The observed differences in diversity were not explained by the slight differences in age and sex profiles between the study cohorts. Healthy control repertoires showed roughly threefold more distinct CDR3s and higher Shannon diversity than untreated HIV+ repertoires. Using whole blood restricted sequencing depth and prevented separating the dynamics of distinct T-cell subpopulations. HIV-associated CDR3s exhibited a significant reduction in frequency during therapy, whereas CMV-associated CDR3s exhibited no significant change, although the majority increased in frequency. Rare events from HIV-infected data received too much weight under size-matching, and comparisons were complicated by unequal numbers of distinct sequences between patients and controls. Significantly higher mean Gini indices were seen in HIV-infected repertoires than in controls, possibly reflecting oligoclonality. Compared with controls, HIV-infected patients showed significantly different mean usage of eight alpha and eight beta V genes. Alpha-chain CDR3s from MAIT cells appeared at high frequency in healthy controls but were severely depleted in HIV+ repertoires. In size-matched repertoire data, the apparent post-therapy recovery of the Gini index in HIV-infected patients was not replicated. Alpha-beta chain pairing was not determined in the samples. Donor HLA types were not determined in the study.

At the junction V is shortened by 4 bases and J by 3 bases; bases outside the gene matches: 10. The CDR3 has 17 amino acids, counting the end cysteine and phenylalanine. The entry retains the CDR3 DNA only, 51 bases that are in frame from base 1. CDR1 and CDR2, looked up from the germline V gene, are SGHRS and YFSETQ. This TCR was recovered from an adult in good health. Sequencing was performed on blood. The V and J genes are TRBV5-1 and TRBJ2-1, with TRBD1 identical over 10 junction bases. The nucleotide sequence is given as TGCGCCAGCAGCCCCGGGACAGGGGTCCCCGGCTACAATGAGCAGTTCTTC. This yields the protein CASSPGTGVPGYNEQFF. Extended through the reference TRBV5-1 and TRBJ2-1 proteins, this CDR3 yields the full variable domain: KAGVTQTPRYLIKTRGQQVTLSCSPISGHRSVSWYQQTPGQGLQFLFEYFSETQRNKGNFPGRFSGRQFSNSRSEMNVSTLELGDSALYLCASSPGTGVPGYNEQFFGPGTRLTVL.